This T cell receptor (beta chain) was documented in a study of blood T cell repertoires in COVID-19 (dated by TCRdb to between 2020 and 2021). About the full investigation: Samples covering the acute and convalescent phases of COVID-19 were provided by collaborators in the United States, Italy and Spain. Sample metadata almost always included a de-identified subject ID, COVID-19 status, age in years and sex. Where HLA class I and class II types were available, the types were taken from metadata supplied by the sample provider, not from assay-based typing. The dataset comprised deeply sampled blood TCRbeta repertoires from subjects exposed to, actively infected with, or recovered from COVID-19. The samples were drawn from two sources: the first 160 participants of the ongoing ImmuneRACE study, and 1,000 to 1,500 subjects contributed by 6 global collaborators. A freely available public database, intended as a resource for researchers studying the immune response to SARS-CoV-2, is where the repertoires were released. The prospective study material was composed of cDNA or gDNA derived from T cells, B-cell-depleted T cells, or PBMCs. Here is what the overall study found, with its caveats: How much clinical and demographic metadata was included differed by source and by participant, and the metadata was provided uncurated.

Collaborating institutions collected whole blood in K2EDTA tubes following their own protocols. For TCRbeta analysis, collaborators shipped samples in one of three forms: frozen whole blood, isolated PBMCs, or DNA extracted from either of those sample types. This clone was recorded a few times. Which antigen it targets is not known. No much larger clone exists at a distance of one base, and base qualities are not known. TCRbeta CDR3 regions were amplified from genomic DNA by means of the immunoSEQ Assay, a bias-controlled multiplex PCR. The study's own analysis went as follows. The number of nucleated cells in each sample was estimated from the amplification of reference gene primers within the assay. Sequence reads were collapsed and filtered to measure the absolute abundance of every unique TCRbeta CDR3 rearrangement. Productive Simpson clonality was computed per sample as the square root of Simpson's diversity index over productive rearrangements. TCRdb took this table from immuneACCESS and kept in-frame rearrangements with V and J called. Such tables lack part of the clones; where checked against another copy, unresolved V genes explain under half of the gap, and the rest is unexplained. The V and J calls and clone size are taken from that table; D and trimming were inferred from the DNA. The table for this sample lists around 100,000 clones; less than 90% of them were counted only once. The top ten constitute 2% of the sample.

Unmatched junction bases come to 9, with V trimmed by 4 bases and J by 5 bases. From a lookup of the germline V gene, CDR1 and CDR2 are SGHDT and YYEEEE. Counted from cysteine to phenylalanine, this CDR3 has 15 amino acids. Only the CDR3 part of the read is kept: 45 bases, read in frame from the first base. This receptor chain uses TRBV5-6 and TRBJ2-4, and TRBD1 matches 7 of the central bases. Input material: peripheral blood. This receptor was obtained from a man aged 65 to 79 with active or convalescent COVID-19. The CDR3 reads as follows: CASSHDRVGENIQYF. In nucleotide form, the sequence is TGTGCCAGCAGCCACGACAGGGTTGGGGAAAACATTCAGTACTTC.